The clone carrying this TCR beta chain was counted ten times or more. TCRdb independently ran MiXCR on the RT-PCR reads; one entry per CDR3 protein. The sample includes hundreds of thousands of distinct CDR3 sequences, 14% of them seen just once. V was cut by 3 bases and J by 0 bases, with 9 bases left in between. CDR3 size: 14 residues. The germline V gene encodes CDR1 SQVTM and CDR2 ANQGSEA. Material for sequencing was memory CD4+ T cells from blood. The chain has TRBV29-1 and TRBJ2-1; D might be TRBD2 (6 bases). The source of this sequence is a female donor in good health, serving as a healthy control. This CDR3 is CSVDRESSYNEQFF. CDR3 DNA: TGCAGCGTTGATCGGGAGAGCTCCTACAATGAGCAGTTCTTC.